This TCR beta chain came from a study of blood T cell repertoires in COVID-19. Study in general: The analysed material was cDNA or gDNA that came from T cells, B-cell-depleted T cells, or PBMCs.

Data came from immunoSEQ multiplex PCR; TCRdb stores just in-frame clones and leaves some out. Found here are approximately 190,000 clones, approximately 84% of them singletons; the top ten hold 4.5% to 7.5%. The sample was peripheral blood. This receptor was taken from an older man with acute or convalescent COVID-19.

The CDR3 DNA sequence: TGTGCCACCAGTGGTGCCGGGACAGGTCTCAACTATGGCTACACCTTC. Amino acids: CATSGAGTGLNYGYTF. The rearrangement joins TRBV24-1 to TRBJ1-2; 8 bases agree with TRBD1. This CDR3 comprises 16 residues. With V trimmed by 5 bases and J by 2 bases, 9 bases remained unmatched. Germline CDR1 reads KGHDR; CDR2 reads SFDVKD.